Below, one T cell receptor beta chain is given with its context. Its cognate antigen is unknown. At cycle 4 day 1, cycle 7 day 1, and baseline, blood was sampled. The CDR3 has 15 residues. V shed 3 bases, J shed 6 bases, and the junction held 9 bases outside the gene matches. Germline V gives CDR1 SGHVS, CDR2 FQNEAQ. Libraries were prepared by immunoSEQ multiplex PCR; TCRdb keeps only in-frame clonotypes and omits some of them. This sample has 89,000 or so clones, with about 86% found just once. This entry belongs to a study of OX40 agonist ivuxolimab in advanced cancers. Across the study: Patients received the agonistic anti-OX40 (CD134) antibody ivuxolimab. General study points: CD4+ and CD8+ blood T cells expanded clonally by week 6 at 0.1 to 3.0 mg/kg.

This specimen was CD4+ or CD8+ T cells sorted from blood, taken in a trial of the OX40 agonist ivuxolimab. The sequence derives from an adult with an advanced solid tumor such as melanoma, head and neck, liver or kidney cancer. The rearrangement links TRBV7-8 to TRBJ2-3; 7 positions agree with TRBD2. In nucleotides, the CDR3 is TGTGCCAGCAGCTTCAAGGGCGGGGGAGCGGATACGCAGTATTTT. Amino acid sequence: CASSFKGGGADTQYF.